The entry that follows covers one T cell receptor (beta chain) sequence. The antigen it binds to is not known. No much larger clonotype is one base removed from it; base qualities were not supplied. RNA was extracted using the RNeasy kit, and roughly 0.5 to 1 ug of the RNA was reverse transcribed with random hexamers. TCR beta CDR3 regions were amplified with the immunoSEQ multiplex PCR assay covering 54 Vbeta and 13 Jbeta segments. Bias from PCR amplification was corrected by using a synthetic template baseline for primer optimization and for computational correction. As for the authors' bioinformatics: Reads were annotated to V, D and J genes per IMGT and analyzed with immunoSEQ Analyzer, keeping only productive sequences. To calculate clonality, Shannon entropy was normalized by log2 of the number of productive unique sequences and then subtracted from one. Public and private clones were assessed among the 100 most prevalent clones of each patient and control. Clones were defined as Susac-specific when absent from the healthy and MS cohorts, from fewer than 1,300 published viral clones and from other ImmuneACCESS disease sequences. In-frame beta chains were kept once TCRdb had trimmed the public reads at Q25 with fastp and called clones with MiXCR. When rows share a CDR3 protein, they turn into one entry using the most common DNA and genes. The V and J calls follow TCRdb's processing rather than the paper's. The sample contains about 89,000 distinct CDR3 sequences, around 93% of them found a single time. Roughly 0.32% of the sample lies in the top ten.

This record comes from a study of CD8 T cells in Susac syndrome (dated by TCRdb to the late 2010s). Some background on the complete study: Whether CD8+ T cell activation and differentiation in Susac syndrome was antigen driven was tested using repertoire sequencing. Clonality of the CD8+ T cell repertoire was compared between more than 10 healthy donors, roughly 14 Susac syndrome patients and roughly 15 multiple sclerosis patients. Study-wide conclusions, independent of this receptor: The number of individuals in the TCR sequencing and HLA analysis was recognized as being relatively small.

V is pared back by 2 bases and J by 9 bases, with 8 bases lying between the germline termini. The CDR3 runs 11 residues from the cysteine to the phenylalanine. The retained sequence is limited to the CDR3, 33 bases, with the frame set at the first base. CDR1 and CDR2, per the germline V gene, are MGHRA and YSYEKL. High-throughput TCR beta sequencing profiled peripheral blood CD8+ and CD4+ T cells from healthy donors, Susac syndrome patients and multiple sclerosis patients. Healthy donors were age- and sex-matched controls. Bulk CD8+ and CD4+ T cells were purified by magnetic negative isolation, whereas CD8+ TEMRA cells were enriched by FACS. Blood was drawn into EDTA tubes, processed within 24 hours, and PBMCs were isolated by density gradient centrifugation. PBMCs intended for TCR sequencing were cryopreserved in liquid nitrogen and thawed later in a water bath at 37 degrees C. A purity of at least 90% was achieved for sorted or isolated CD4+, CD8+ and CD8+ TEMRA cells.

The chain is encoded by TRBV4-1 joined to TRBJ2-7, and TRBD1 may be the D gene, going by 6 matching bases. The sequence came from a human donor in good health. The sample comprised CD8+ T cells from PBMCs. The DNA is as follows: TGCGCCAGCAGCCAAACAGGGAGGCAGTACTTC. Translated, it gives CASSQTGRQYF.